The TCR beta chain described here comes from a study of shared T cell receptors in the human thymus. Losses at the gene ends were 7 bases for V and 5 bases for J; bases not matched to a gene: 7. The CDR3 sequence is 13 residues long. The germline V gene has CDR1 MNHEY and CDR2 SMNVEV (reference sequence). TCRdb keeps only in-frame clones here, not all; method: immunoSEQ multiplex PCR. The sample yields approximately 490,000 clones, 75% to 80% seen once. The same specimen was also included in a second study, on human thymus T cells. That paper adds: Resections removed during corrective heart surgery provided the thymus tissue used. Thymic repertoires of unrelated individuals were reported in related research to overlap highly.

Sequencing was performed on thymocytes. This receptor was taken from a boy younger than two with a congenital heart defect. This chain connects TRBV27 to TRBJ2-5; TRBD2 matches at 7 bases. CDR3 loop: CASILTSRETQYF. The CDR3 DNA reads as TGTGCCAGCATCCTGACTAGCCGGGAGACCCAGTACTTC.